This passage covers 14 T cell receptor beta chains from one sample sequenced in a study of spatial heterogeneity in lung cancer. TCRdb fed the 5' RACE reads into MiXCR, producing one record per CDR3 protein. The table has more than 45,000 distinct CDR3 sequences, approximately 5% seen once. Specified time point: sample taken at primary tumor resection. The starting material was PBMCs, obtained at surgery. These receptors came from a male donor with early-stage non-small cell lung cancer.

This clonotype was recorded many times. The genes are TRBV19 and TRBJ1-1; a possible D gene is TRBD1 (5 bases). The CDR3 contains 16 residues. Germline values: CDR1 LNHDA, CDR2 SQIVND (reference sequence). Trimming pared 8 bases from V and 6 bases from J, leaving 25 bases between. The CDR3 is CASQRPGRPTSAEAFF. Written as DNA, the CDR3 is TGTGCCAGTCAAAGACCGGGACGCCCGACGAGCGCTGAAGCTTTCTTT.

This sequence joins TRBV29-1 and TRBJ2-3, with 8 bases matching TRBD2. This CDR3 is 13 amino acids long. Germline CDR1 SQVTM, CDR2 ANQGSEA. DNA for the CDR3: TGCGGAGGCGGGGGGAGGGTGACAGATACGCAGTATTTT. This sequence encodes CGGGGRVTDTQYF.

Only a few counts were recorded for this clonotype. The V call is TRBV20-1, the J call TRBJ2-7; 8 bases align to TRBD1. The CDR3 length is 11 residues. The germline V gene has CDR1 DFQATT and CDR2 SNEGSKA (reference sequence). The J segment lost 5 bases and the V segment lost 5 bases, leaving 2 bases of the junction unmatched. This CDR3 is CSAYRGNEQYF. As DNA, the CDR3 is TGCAGTGCTTACAGGGGGAACGAGCAGTACTTC.

There are many counts of this clonotype. The chain is built from TRBV4-1 and TRBJ1-2, with D tentatively TRBD1 (5 bases). The CDR3 runs 16 residues. Trimming pared 4 bases from V and 2 bases from J, leaving 17 bases between. Germline lookup yields CDR1 MGHRA and CDR2 YSYEKL. The CDR3 protein is CASSPIVETENYGYTF. In DNA, the CDR3 is TGCGCCAGCAGCCCCATAGTCGAGACAGAAAACTATGGCTACACCTTC.

This clonotype came up many times. This chain connects TRBV7-9 to TRBJ2-7; 10 bases map to TRBD2. Germline V CDR1 and CDR2: SEHNR, FQNEAQ (reference sequence). Unmatched junction bases numbered 5, after V lost 5 bases and J lost 1 base. CDR3 length equals 15 residues. The CDR3 DNA reads TGTGCCAGCAGCCACGGGACTAGCGTATCCTACGAGCAGTACTTC. Translated: CASSHGTSVSYEQYF.

In its sample, this clonotype was seen many times. CDR3 DNA: TGTGCCAGCAGCTCCCCAGCGGGACTAGCCCTACTCACAGATACGCAGTATTTT. It specifies CASSSPAGLALLTDTQYF. This chain joins TRBV3-1 and TRBJ2-3, with 9 bases that match TRBD2. V was clipped by 5 bases and J by 2 bases; unmatched bases: 14. The CDR3 contains 18 residues. Looked up from germline, CDR1 is LGHDT and CDR2 is YNNKEL (reference sequence).

This clonotype was seen ten or more times. The genes are TRBV7-2 and TRBJ2-1, with D tentatively TRBD1 (5 bases). CDR3 length: 13 residues. CDR1 is SGHTA and CDR2 is FQGNSA in the germline V gene. Trimming stripped 1 base from V and 9 bases from J, with 10 bases between. This CDR3 is CASSLEGIGEQFF. The CDR3 region has the DNA TGTGCCAGCAGCTTAGAGGGGATTGGTGAGCAGTTCTTC.

The table lists this clonotype with many counts. The rearrangement links TRBV7-2 to TRBJ2-3; 9 bases match TRBD2. Germline CDR1 reads SGHTA; CDR2 reads FQGNSA. V shed 1 base and J 2 bases; nucleotides not matched to a gene: 4. The CDR3 consists of 16 residues. Here the CDR3 reads CASSLGLAGPTDTQYF. In nucleotides, the CDR3 is TGTGCCAGCAGCTTAGGCCTAGCGGGACCCACAGATACGCAGTATTTT. Looking up the rest from reference TRBV7-2 and TRBJ2-3 gives the full variable domain: GAGVSQSPSNKVTEKGKDVELRCDPISGHTALYWYRQSLGQGLEFLIYFQGNSAPDKSGLPSDRFSAERTGGSVSTLTIQRTQQEDSAVYLCASSLGLAGPTDTQYFGPGTRLTVL.

In this sample, this clonotype turned up many times. The chain employs TRBV10-3 and TRBJ2-5; 7 bases are shared with TRBD2. The CDR3 covers 14 residues. Unmatched junction bases numbered 3, after V lost 2 bases and J lost 3 bases. The germline CDR1 and CDR2 sequences are ENHRY and SYGVKD. The chain's CDR3 is CAISETSEKETQYF. The CDR3 bases are TGTGCCATCAGTGAGACTAGCGAGAAAGAGACCCAGTACTTC.

Worth noting for this clonotype: A much larger clone differs from this one at a single base, so this may be a read error. The chain is built from TRBV10-3 and TRBJ2-7, with 8 bases fitting TRBD2. Looked up from germline, CDR1 is ENHRY and CDR2 is SYGVKD. The CDR3 sequence is 16 residues long. The CDR3 reads CAITESPTGGRNEQYF. CDR3 nucleotides: TGTGCCATCACTGAGTCGCCTACGGGAGGGAGGAACGAGCAGTACTTC.

This clonotype was counted many times. This rearrangement joins TRBV7-9 to TRBJ2-1; D not certain. The CDR3 has 17 amino acids. V lost 0 bases to trimming and J lost 5 bases, with 17 bases between them. Germline V gene lookup returns CDR1 SEHNR and CDR2 FQNEAQ (reference sequence). The CDR3 loop is CASSLAAGRSINNEQFF. The DNA of the CDR3 is TGTGCCAGCAGCTTAGCCGCTGGGCGGAGCATCAACAATGAGCAGTTCTTC.

This clonotype appeared a single time. Relative to the germline gene, one junction end is altered; a read error may explain this. The chain carries TRBV20-1 and TRBJ2-7; the D gene is possibly TRBD2 (5 bases). Germline lookup yields CDR1 DFQATT and CDR2 SNEGSKA (reference sequence). CDR3 length: 12 amino acids. The DNA for the CDR3 is TGCGGTGCTAGTGGGGTAGACTACGGGCAGTACTTC. Its protein is CGASGVDYGQYF.

This clonotype was counted at least ten times. The V gene is TRBV28, the J gene TRBJ2-3; 9 nucleotides agree with TRBD1. Germline V gene lookup returns CDR1 MDHEN and CDR2 SYDVKM. V shed 7 bases and J 11 bases; nucleotides not matched to a gene: 16. The CDR3 consists of 15 residues. CDR3 loop: CASNVPGQGPGGQYF. CDR3 DNA: TGTGCCAGCAACGTCCCGGGACAGGGCCCGGGGGGGCAGTATTTT.

This clonotype came up many times. This sequence joins TRBV9 and TRBJ2-5; D call uncertain. V was trimmed by 0 bases and J by 0 bases, leaving 9 bases between them. The CDR3 loop spans 15 amino acids. CDR1 is SGDLS and CDR2 is YYNGEE in the germline V gene. The CDR3 nucleotides are TGTGCCAGCAGCGTAGCTAGTGCATACCAAGAGACCCAGTACTTC. It yields the protein CASSVASAYQETQYF.